The T cell receptor (beta chain) described here comes from a study of shared clonotypes between healthy human individuals. The method was immunoSEQ multiplex PCR; TCRdb's version includes in-frame clones alone and lacks a portion of them. This table holds approximately 2,000,000 clones, 85% to 95% found once. Germline CDR1 and CDR2: MNHNS and SASEGT. This CDR3 region has 18 residues. With V trimmed by 0 bases and J by 1 base, 6 bases remained unmatched. CD8 cells regarded as naive lacked CD45RO, were positively chosen for CCR7, and omitted terminally differentiated effector memory CD45RA+ cells. All donors were healthy HIV-negative adults lacking recent acute infections or vaccinations.

Sequenced: naive CD8+ T cells from PBMCs. The origin of this receptor is a man in his late teens or twenties in good health. Some clones in this sample may be carry-over from other donors' samples. The V and J genes are TRBV6-1 and TRBJ2-3; 11 bases line up with TRBD2. In DNA, the CDR3 is TGTGCCAGCAGTGAAGCGCGCCTAGCGGGAGGCGGCACAGATACGCAGTATTTT. It encodes CASSEARLAGGGTDTQYF.